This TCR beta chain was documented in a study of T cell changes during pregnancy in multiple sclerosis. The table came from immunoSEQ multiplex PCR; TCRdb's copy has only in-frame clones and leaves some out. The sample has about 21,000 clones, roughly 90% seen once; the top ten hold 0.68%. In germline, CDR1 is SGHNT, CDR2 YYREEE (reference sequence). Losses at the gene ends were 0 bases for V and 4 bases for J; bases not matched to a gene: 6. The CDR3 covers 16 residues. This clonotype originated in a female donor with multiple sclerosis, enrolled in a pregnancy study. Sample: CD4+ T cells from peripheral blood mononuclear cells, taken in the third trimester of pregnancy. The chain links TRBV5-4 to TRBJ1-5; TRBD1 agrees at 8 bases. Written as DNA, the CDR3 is TGTGCCAGCAGCTTGGGGCCCGGGACAGGAAATCAGCCCCAGCATTTT. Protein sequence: CASSLGPGTGNQPQHF.